This T cell receptor beta chain was recorded in a study of blood T cell repertoires in COVID-19. Looking at the study overall: COVID-19 samples collected from the United States, Italy and Spain covered acute and convalescent phases.

CDR1 is SNHLY and CDR2 is FYNNEI in the germline V gene. V was clipped by 2 bases and J by 6 bases; unmatched bases: 5. This CDR3 contains 15 residues. Measured with immunoSEQ multiplex PCR; TCRdb has only the in-frame clones, and not every one. Of 150,000 to 200,000 clones in the sample, roughly 89% are singletons; the top ten hold around 2%. This clone was counted only a few times. The sequencing sample was made of PBMCs or T cells enriched from blood (not recorded which). This receptor was identified in a woman aged 40-49 years with acute COVID-19. The chain joins TRBV2 to TRBJ2-2; TRBD1 matches at 8 bases. The CDR3 here is CASSESGGQSGELFF. As DNA, the CDR3 is TGTGCCAGCAGTGAATCAGGGGGCCAATCCGGGGAGCTGTTTTTT.